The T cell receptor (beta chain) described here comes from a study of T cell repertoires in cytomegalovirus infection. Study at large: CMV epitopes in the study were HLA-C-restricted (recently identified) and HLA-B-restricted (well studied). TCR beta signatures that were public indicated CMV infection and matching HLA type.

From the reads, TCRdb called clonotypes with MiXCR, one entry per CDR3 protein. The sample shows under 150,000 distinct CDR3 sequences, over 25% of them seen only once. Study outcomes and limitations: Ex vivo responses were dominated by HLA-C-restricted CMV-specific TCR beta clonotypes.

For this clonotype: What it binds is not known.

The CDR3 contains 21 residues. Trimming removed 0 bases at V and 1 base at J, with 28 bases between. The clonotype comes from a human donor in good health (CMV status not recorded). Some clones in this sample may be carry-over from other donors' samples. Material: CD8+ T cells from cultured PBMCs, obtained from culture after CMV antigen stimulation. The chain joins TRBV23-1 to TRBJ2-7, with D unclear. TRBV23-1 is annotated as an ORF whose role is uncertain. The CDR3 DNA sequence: TGCGCCAGCAGTCAATCCTTGGATACTTTTGGTACAGCTCTTGGGTCCTACGAGCAGTACTTC. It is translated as CASSQSLDTFGTALGSYEQYF.